Listed below are T cell receptor beta chains from one sample, sequenced in a study of regulatory T cells in long-lasting Graves disease. TCRdb reprocessed the multiplex PCR reads with MiXCR, giving one entry per CDR3 protein. The sample shows about 560,000 distinct CDR3 sequences, approximately 16% of them seen only once. The sample was also linked to a second study, of T cells in Graves' hyperthyroidism and ophthalmopathy.

The sequencing here drew on peripheral blood mononuclear cells (PBMCs), taken at new diagnosis, from a patient treated with antithyroid drugs. All receptors come from a young man with Graves disease. Each CDR3 is given with its conserved first and last residue. Fields, in order: D gene, V gene, J gene, CDR3 length, clone size, CDR3 DNA, CDR3 protein. The D gene is left open where the match is weak. Size tells how often a clone was seen (once, few, many) or the class of an expanded clone, and some rows leave it out.

>-|TRBV5-4|TRBJ2-2|15|many
TGTGCCAGCAGCTTGGCCAGGGCTCACACCGGGGAGCTGTTTTTT
CASSLARAHTGELFF
>TRBD2|TRBV20-1|TRBJ2-3|15|many
TGCAGTGCTAGTTTCCGCCCGAGCGGGAGGGATACGCAGTATTTT
CSASFRPSGRDTQYF
>-|TRBV5-1|TRBJ2-1|12|few
TGCGCCAGCAGCTTGGTAGGACGGGAGCAGTTCTTC
CASSLVGREQFF
>-|TRBV6-5|TRBJ1-2|14|few
TGTGCCAGCAGTTCCGGGGCCGCTAACTATGGCTACACCTTC
CASSSGAANYGYTF
>-|TRBV27|TRBJ2-7|18|-
TGTGCCAGCATGGGGGGGACGACAGGGAGCGCACTACATAGCGAGCAGTACTTC
CASMGGTTGSALHSEQYF
>-|TRBV5-4|TRBJ1-1|19|once
TGTGCCAGCAGCTTGGCCTCTACAGGGAGGGTAGATACGAACACTGAAGCTTTCTTT
CASSLASTGRVDTNTEAFF
>TRBD2|TRBV20-1|TRBJ2-7|18|many
TGCAGTGCTAGGGAGAAGAGGGGGGGACTAGCGGGATCCTACGAGCAGTACTTC
CSAREKRGGLAGSYEQYF
>-|TRBV30|TRBJ1-5|16|-
TGTGCCTGGAGTGTATGGGGGATGGGGGGGAATCAGCCCCAGCATTTT
CAWSVWGMGGNQPQHF
>-|TRBV6-1|TRBJ2-7|12|many
TGTGCCAGCACCAACAATTACGACGAGCAGTACTTC
CASTNNYDEQYF
>TRBD1|TRBV30|TRBJ1-4|15|many
TGTGCCTGGAGTGTTTCTCCAGGGGGCAATGAAAAACTGTTTTTT
CAWSVSPGGNEKLFF
>TRBD1|TRBV29-1|TRBJ1-1|13|-
TGCAGCGCAAACAGGGGAATGAACACTGAAGCTTTCTTT
CSANRGMNTEAFF
>TRBD1|TRBV3-1|TRBJ1-5|15|-
TGTGCCAGCAGCCCGCGACAGGGCTACAATCAGCCCCAGCATTTT
CASSPRQGYNQPQHF
>TRBD1|TRBV5-1|TRBJ1-1|15|few
TGCGCCAGCAGCTTGGTCGGGACAGGTCTCACTGAAGCTTTCTTT
CASSLVGTGLTEAFF
>-|TRBV27|TRBJ1-2|14|-
TGTGCCAGCAGTTTATCGGGGCAGGGGCGCGGCTACACCTTC
CASSLSGQGRGYTF
>-|TRBV19|TRBJ2-5|12|many
TGTGCCAGTAGTAAATTGCAAGAGACCCAGTACTTC
CASSKLQETQYF
>-|TRBV6-2/TRBV6-3|TRBJ1-4|17|many
TGTGCCAGCAGTTACTCGAGGACAGCCTCAACTAATGAAAAACTGTTTTTT
CASSYSRTASTNEKLFF
>-|TRBV30|TRBJ1-4|15|many
TGTGCCTGGACAAGATTAGAGGGTGATTTCGTAAAACTGTTTTTT
CAWTRLEGDFVKLFF
>-|TRBV20-1|TRBJ2-3|14|-
TGCAGTGCTAGACCCAAGGAGCGCACAGATACGCAGTATTTT
CSARPKERTDTQYF
>-|TRBV28|TRBJ1-2|14|few
TGTGCCAGCAGTTCATCATTCTCCACGGGTGGCTACACCTTC
CASSSSFSTGGYTF
>-|TRBV18|TRBJ1-2|14|many
TGTGCCAGCTCACCAACCCACGGAGACTATGGCTACACCTTC
CASSPTHGDYGYTF
>-|TRBV5-5|TRBJ1-2|13|-
TGTGCCAGCAGCTTGGCCTTTAACTATGGCTACACCTTC
CASSLAFNYGYTF
>TRBD1|TRBV7-8|TRBJ1-2|12|few
TGTGCCAGCAGCGGGGACAGGGAAGGCTACACCTTC
CASSGDREGYTF
>TRBD2|TRBV5-1|TRBJ2-7|18|many
TGCGCCAGCAGGGACCCGGGACTACTGACGGGGAGCGCTTACGAGCAGTACTTC
CASRDPGLLTGSAYEQYF
>TRBD1|TRBV27|TRBJ1-1|15|many
TGTGCCAGCAGTTTAGACAGGGGGCCGGGTACTGAAGCTTTCTTT
CASSLDRGPGTEAFF
>TRBD2|TRBV3-1|TRBJ2-7|15|-
TGTGCCAGCAGCTTGGGACTAGCGGATTTCTACGAGCAGTACTTC
CASSLGLADFYEQYF